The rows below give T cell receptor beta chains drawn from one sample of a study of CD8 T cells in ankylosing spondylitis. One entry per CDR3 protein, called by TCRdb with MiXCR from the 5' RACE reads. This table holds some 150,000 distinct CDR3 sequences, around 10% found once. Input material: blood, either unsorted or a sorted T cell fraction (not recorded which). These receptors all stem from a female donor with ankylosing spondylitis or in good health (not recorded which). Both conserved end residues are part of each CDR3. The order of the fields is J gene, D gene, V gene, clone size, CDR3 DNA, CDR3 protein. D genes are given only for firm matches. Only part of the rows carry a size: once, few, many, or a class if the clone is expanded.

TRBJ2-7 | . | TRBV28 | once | TGTGCCAGCAGTTTGTCGACAGGGCAGTACTTC | CASSLSTGQYF
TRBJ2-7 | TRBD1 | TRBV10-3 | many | TGTGCCATCAGTGGGACAGGGGACGAGCAGTACTTC | CAISGTGDEQYF
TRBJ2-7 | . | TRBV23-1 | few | TGCGCCATCTGGATTGTCGAGCAGTACTTC | CAIWIVEQYF
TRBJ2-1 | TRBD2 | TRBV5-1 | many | TGCGCCAGCAGCTCTACCCTAGCGGGGATAGCTAACAATGAGCAGTTCTTC | CASSSTLAGIANNEQFF
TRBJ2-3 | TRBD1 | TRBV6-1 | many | TGTGCCAGCAGCCTCAGGGACAGAGATACGCAGTATTTT | CASSLRDRDTQYF
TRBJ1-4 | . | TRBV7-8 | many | TGTGCCAGCAGCATACTGGGGGCCGGGGAAAAACTGTTTTTT | CASSILGAGEKLFF
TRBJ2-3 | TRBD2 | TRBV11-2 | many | TGTGCCAGCAGCTCGGGACTAGCGGTCGAAGGAGCGGCAGATACGCAGTATTTT | CASSSGLAVEGAADTQYF
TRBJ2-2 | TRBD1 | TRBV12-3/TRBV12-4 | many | TGTGCCAGCAGTCCTTGGACAGGGATGAACACCGGGGAGCTGTTTTTT | CASSPWTGMNTGELFF
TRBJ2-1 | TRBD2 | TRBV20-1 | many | TGCAGTGCCCCCCCGGCGGGACTAGGGTCATACAATGAGCAGTTCTTC | CSAPPAGLGSYNEQFF
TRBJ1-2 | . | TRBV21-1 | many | TGTGCCAGCAGTAGGCCGGACTATGGCTACACCTTC | CASSRPDYGYTF
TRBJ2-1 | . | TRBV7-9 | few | TGTGCCAGCAGCCCCCGTAGGGAGCAGTTCTTC | CASSPRREQFF
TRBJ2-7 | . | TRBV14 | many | TGTGCCAGCAGCCAAGATTTAGGAATCGAGCAGTACTTC | CASSQDLGIEQYF
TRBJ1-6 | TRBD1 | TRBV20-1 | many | TGCAGTGCCCCCAGGACAGGGAAGGTTTCACCCCTCCACTTT | CSAPRTGKVSPLHF
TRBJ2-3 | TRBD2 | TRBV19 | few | TGTGCCAGTATGCCTCTGCGGGGGGCAGATACGCAGTATTTT | CASMPLRGADTQYF
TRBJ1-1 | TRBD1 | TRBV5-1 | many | TGCGCCAGCAGCTTCGGGGACAGGGGAGGAACTGAAGCTTTCTTT | CASSFGDRGGTEAFF
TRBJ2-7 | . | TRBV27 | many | TGTGCCAGCAGTTTTAAATCTAAAGACTACGAGCAGTACTTC | CASSFKSKDYEQYF
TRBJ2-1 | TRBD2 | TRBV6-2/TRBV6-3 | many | TGTGCCAGCAGTTACCCGCTAGCGGGGTATTACAATGAGCAGTTCTTC | CASSYPLAGYYNEQFF
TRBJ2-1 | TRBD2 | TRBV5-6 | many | TGTGCCAGCAGCTTGGCCGGGGGACTAGCGTCGAAAGCGCAGTTCTTC | CASSLAGGLASKAQFF
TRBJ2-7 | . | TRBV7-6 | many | TGTGCCAGCAGCGAGGCGAGAGGCTACAGTGGAGAGCAGTACTTC | CASSEARGYSGEQYF
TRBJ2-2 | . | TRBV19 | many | TGTGCCAGTAGTATAAGAGAAACCGGGGAGCTGTTTTTT | CASSIRETGELFF
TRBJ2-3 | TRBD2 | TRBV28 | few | TGTGCCAGCAGTTCCCCGGGGGGGAAATCAGATACGCAGTATTTT | CASSSPGGKSDTQYF
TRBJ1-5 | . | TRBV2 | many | TGTGCCAGCGGGGCAGGGAGTGATCAGCCCCAGCATTTT | CASGAGSDQPQHF
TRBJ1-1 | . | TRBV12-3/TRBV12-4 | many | TGTGCCAGCAGCTTTACGAATGGGAGGAACACTGAAGCTTTCTTT | CASSFTNGRNTEAFF
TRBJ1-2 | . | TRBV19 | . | TGTGCCAGTAGTATTAGGAATCCCAACAGCGCTTCGAACTATGGCTACACCTTC | CASSIRNPNSASNYGYTF